This T cell receptor beta chain was sequenced for a study of shared clonotypes between healthy human individuals. CDR1 and CDR2 (germline): KGHSH, LQKENI. With 3 bases removed from V and 4 bases from J, the gap between germline ends came to 4 bases. CDR3 size: 12 residues. Here immunoSEQ multiplex PCR was the method, and the copy in TCRdb shows in-frame clones only, minus some. The table has approximately 460,000 clones, 75% to 80% seen once. The chain recombines TRBV18 with TRBJ1-5; D is ambiguous. The specimen sequenced was PBMCs. The source of this sequence is a woman aged 40-49 years in good health. Some clones in this sample may be carry-over from other donors' samples. This CDR3 is CASSPDNQPQHF. In DNA, the CDR3 is TGTGCCAGCTCACCTGATAATCAGCCCCAGCATTTT.